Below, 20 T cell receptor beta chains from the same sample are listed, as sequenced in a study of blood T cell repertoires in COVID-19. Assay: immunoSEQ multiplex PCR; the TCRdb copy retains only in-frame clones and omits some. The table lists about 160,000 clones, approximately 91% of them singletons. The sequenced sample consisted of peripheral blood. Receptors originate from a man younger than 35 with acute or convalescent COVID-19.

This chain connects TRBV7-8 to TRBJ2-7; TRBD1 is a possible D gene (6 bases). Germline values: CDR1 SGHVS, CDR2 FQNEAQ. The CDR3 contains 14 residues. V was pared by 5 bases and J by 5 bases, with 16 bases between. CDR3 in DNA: TGTGCCAGCAGCATCTCCAGGGGTCGTAACGAGCAGTACTTC. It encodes CASSISRGRNEQYF.

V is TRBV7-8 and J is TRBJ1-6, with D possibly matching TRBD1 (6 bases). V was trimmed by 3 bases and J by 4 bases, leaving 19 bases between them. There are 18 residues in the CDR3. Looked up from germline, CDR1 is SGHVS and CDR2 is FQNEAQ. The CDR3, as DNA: TGTGCCAGCAGCTTCCCGGACAGCCGACGGCCGTATAATTCACCCCTCCACTTT. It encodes CASSFPDSRRPYNSPLHF.

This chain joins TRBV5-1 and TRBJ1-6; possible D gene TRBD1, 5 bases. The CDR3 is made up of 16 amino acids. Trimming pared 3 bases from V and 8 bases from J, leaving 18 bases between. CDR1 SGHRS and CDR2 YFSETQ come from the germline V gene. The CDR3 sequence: CASSWVGGNIDSPLHF. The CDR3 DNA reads TGCGCCAGCAGCTGGGTCGGGGGGAATATAGATTCACCCCTCCACTTT.

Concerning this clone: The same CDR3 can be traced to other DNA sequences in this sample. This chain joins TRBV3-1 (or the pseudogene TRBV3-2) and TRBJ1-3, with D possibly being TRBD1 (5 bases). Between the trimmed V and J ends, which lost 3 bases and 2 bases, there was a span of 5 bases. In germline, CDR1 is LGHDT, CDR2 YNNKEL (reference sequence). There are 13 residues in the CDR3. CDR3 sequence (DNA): TGTGCCAGCAGCCAGGGGCCTGGAAACACCATATATTTT. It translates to CASSQGPGNTIYF.

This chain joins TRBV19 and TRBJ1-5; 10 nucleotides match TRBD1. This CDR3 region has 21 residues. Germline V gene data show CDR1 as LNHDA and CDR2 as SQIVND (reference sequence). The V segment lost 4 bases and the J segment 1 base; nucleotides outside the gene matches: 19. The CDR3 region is CASSTGTGAIPFRESNQPQHF. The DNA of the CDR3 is TGTGCCAGTAGTACCGGGACAGGGGCGATTCCTTTTCGTGAGAGCAATCAGCCCCAGCATTTT.

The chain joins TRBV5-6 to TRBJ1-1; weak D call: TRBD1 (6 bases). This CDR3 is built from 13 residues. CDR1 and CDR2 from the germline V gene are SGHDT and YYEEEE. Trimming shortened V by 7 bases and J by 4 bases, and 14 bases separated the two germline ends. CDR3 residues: CASGRTAGTEAFF. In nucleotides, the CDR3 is TGTGCCAGCGGAAGGACAGCCGGCACTGAAGCTTTCTTT.

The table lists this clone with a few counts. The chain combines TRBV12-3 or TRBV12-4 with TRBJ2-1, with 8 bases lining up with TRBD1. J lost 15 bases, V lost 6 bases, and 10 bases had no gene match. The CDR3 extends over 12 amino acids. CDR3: CASSADRDPRFF. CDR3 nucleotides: TGTGCCAGCAGCGCGGACAGGGATCCGCGGTTCTTC.

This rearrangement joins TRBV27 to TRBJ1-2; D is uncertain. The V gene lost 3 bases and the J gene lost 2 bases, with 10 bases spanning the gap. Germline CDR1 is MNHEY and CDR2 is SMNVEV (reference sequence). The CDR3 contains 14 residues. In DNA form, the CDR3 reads TGTGCCAGCAGTTTCGGCAGGATCAACTATGGCTACACCTTC. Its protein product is CASSFGRINYGYTF.

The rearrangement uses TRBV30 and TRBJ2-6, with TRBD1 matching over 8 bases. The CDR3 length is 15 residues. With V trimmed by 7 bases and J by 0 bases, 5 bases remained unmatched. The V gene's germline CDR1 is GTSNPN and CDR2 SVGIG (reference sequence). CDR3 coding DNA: TGTGCCTTCCAGGGGGCCCTCTCTGGGGCCAACGTCCTGACTTTC. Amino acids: CAFQGALSGANVLTF.

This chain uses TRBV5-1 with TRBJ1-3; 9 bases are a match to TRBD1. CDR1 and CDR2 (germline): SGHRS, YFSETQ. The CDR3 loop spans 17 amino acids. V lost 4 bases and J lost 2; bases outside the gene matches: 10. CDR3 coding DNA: TGCGCCAGCAGCCGTTCCTCCGGGACAGGGACTGGAAACACCATATATTTT. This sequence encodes CASSRSSGTGTGNTIYF.

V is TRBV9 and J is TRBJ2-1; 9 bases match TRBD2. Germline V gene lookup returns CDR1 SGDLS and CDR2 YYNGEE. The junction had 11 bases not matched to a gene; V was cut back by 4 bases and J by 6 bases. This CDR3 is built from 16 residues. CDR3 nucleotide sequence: TGTGCCAGCAGCCCTCTAGCGGGAACATCCGGCAATGAGCAGTTCTTC. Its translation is CASSPLAGTSGNEQFF.

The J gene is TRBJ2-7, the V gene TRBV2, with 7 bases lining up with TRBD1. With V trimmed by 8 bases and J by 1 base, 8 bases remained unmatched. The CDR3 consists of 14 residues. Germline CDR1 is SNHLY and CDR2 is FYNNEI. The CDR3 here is CASLPRDSSYEQYF. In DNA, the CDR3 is TGTGCCAGCTTACCGAGGGACAGTTCCTACGAGCAGTACTTC. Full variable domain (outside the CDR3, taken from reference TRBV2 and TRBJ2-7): EPEVTQTPSHQVTQMGQEVILRCVPISNHLYFYWYRQILGQKVEFLVSFYNNEISEKSEIFDDQFSVERPDGSNFTLKIRSTKLEDSAMYFCASLPRDSSYEQYFGPGTRLTVT.

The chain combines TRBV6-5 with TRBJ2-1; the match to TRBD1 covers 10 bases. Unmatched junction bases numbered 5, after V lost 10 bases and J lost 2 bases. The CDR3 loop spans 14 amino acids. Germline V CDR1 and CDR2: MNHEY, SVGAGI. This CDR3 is CATRTGGTYNEQFF. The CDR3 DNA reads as TGTGCCACCCGGACAGGGGGAACCTACAATGAGCAGTTCTTC.

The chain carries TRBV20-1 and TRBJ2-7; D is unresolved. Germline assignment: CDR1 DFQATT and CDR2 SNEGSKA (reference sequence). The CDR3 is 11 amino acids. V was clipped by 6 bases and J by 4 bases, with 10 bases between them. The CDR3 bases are TGCAGTGCCACACGTTCGTACGAGCAGTACTTC. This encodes CSATRSYEQYF.

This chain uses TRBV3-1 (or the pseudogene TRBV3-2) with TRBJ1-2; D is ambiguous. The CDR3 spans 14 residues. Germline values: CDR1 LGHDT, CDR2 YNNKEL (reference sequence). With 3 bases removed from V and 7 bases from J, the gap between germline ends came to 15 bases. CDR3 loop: CASSHTYKAVGYTF. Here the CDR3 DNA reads TGTGCCAGCAGCCACACGTACAAGGCGGTTGGCTACACCTTC.

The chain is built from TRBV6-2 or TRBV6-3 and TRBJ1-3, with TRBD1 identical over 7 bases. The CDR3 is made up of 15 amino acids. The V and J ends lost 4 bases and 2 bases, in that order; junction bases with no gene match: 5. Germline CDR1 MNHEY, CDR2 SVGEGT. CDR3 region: CASSLTGVPGNTIYF. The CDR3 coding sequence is TGTGCCAGCAGTTTAACAGGGGTACCTGGAAACACCATATATTTT.

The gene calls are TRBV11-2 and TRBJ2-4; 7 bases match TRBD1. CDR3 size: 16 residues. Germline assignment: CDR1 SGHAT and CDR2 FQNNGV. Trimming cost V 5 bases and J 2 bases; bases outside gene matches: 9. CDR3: CASSTFRGSPKNIQYF. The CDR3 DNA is TGTGCCAGCAGCACCTTCAGGGGGTCCCCCAAAAACATTCAGTACTTC.

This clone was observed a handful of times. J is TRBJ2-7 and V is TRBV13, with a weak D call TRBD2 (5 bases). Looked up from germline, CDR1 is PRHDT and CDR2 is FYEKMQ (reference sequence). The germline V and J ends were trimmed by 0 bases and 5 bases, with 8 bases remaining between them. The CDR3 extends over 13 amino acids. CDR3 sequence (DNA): TGTGCCAGCAGCTTAGGTCGGGAAAACGAGCAGTACTTC. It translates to CASSLGRENEQYF. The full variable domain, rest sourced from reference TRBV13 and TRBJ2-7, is AAGVIQSPRHLIKEKRETATLKCYPIPRHDTVYWYQQGPGQDPQFLISFYEKMQSDKGSIPDRFSAQQFSDYHSELNMSSLELGDSALYFCASSLGRENEQYFGPGTRLTVT.

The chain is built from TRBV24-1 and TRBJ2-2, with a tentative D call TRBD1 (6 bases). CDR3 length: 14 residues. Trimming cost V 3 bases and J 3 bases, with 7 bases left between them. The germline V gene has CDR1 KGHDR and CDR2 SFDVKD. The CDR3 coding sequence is TGTGCCACCAGTGATGAGGGGGACACCGGGGAGCTGTTTTTT. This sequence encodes CATSDEGDTGELFF.

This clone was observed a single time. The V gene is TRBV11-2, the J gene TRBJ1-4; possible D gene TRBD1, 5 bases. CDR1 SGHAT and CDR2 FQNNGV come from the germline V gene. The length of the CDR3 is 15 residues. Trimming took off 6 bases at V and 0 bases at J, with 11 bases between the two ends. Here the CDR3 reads CASSFQGTTNEKLFF. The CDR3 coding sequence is TGTGCCAGCAGTTTTCAGGGAACAACTAATGAAAAACTGTTTTTT.